This T cell receptor (beta chain) appears in the sequencing data of a study of shared clonotypes between healthy human individuals. From germline, CDR1 is DFQATT and CDR2 SNEGSKA (reference sequence). This CDR3 is 10 amino acids long. Trimming pared 8 bases from V and 1 base from J, leaving 6 bases between. The data were produced by immunoSEQ multiplex PCR, yet TCRdb's version contains in-frame clones alone and is incomplete. The profile shows some 1.4 million clones, 96% of them singletons. Material: naive CD4+ T cells sorted from blood. Subset here: CD45RA+ positively selected. This receptor was taken from a man aged 25-40 years in good health. V gene TRBV20-1 combines with J gene TRBJ2-7; D unclear. The DNA of the CDR3 is TGCAGTACTACTTCCTACGAGCAGTACTTC. Protein product: CSTTSYEQYF.